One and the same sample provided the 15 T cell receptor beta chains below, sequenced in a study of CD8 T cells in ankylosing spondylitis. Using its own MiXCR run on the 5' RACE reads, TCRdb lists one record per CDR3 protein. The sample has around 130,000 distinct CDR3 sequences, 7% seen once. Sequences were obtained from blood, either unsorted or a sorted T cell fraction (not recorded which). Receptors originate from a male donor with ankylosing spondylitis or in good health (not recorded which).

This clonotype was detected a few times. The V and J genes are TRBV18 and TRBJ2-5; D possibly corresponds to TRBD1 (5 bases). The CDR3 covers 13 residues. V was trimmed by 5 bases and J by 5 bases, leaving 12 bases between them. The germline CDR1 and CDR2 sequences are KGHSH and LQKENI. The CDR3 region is CASSVSGWETQYF. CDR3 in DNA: TGTGCCAGCTCAGTCTCAGGGTGGGAGACCCAGTACTTC.

The CDR3 sequence: CAIRDQGGQSSYNSPLHF. As DNA, the CDR3 is TGTGCCATCAGAGACCAGGGGGGCCAGAGCTCCTATAATTCACCCCTCCACTTT. The gene calls are TRBV10-3 and TRBJ1-6, with 7 bases lining up with TRBD1. Germline CDR1 and CDR2: ENHRY and SYGVKD. The CDR3 is made up of 18 amino acids. V shed 6 bases and J 0 bases; nucleotides not matched to a gene: 11.

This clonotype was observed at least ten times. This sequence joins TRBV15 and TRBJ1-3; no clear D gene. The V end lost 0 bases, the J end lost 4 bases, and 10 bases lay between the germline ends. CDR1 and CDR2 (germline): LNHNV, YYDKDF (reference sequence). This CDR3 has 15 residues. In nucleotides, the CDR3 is TGTGCCACCAGCAGAGATGTATTTGGGGGAAACACCATATATTTT. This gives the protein CATSRDVFGGNTIYF.

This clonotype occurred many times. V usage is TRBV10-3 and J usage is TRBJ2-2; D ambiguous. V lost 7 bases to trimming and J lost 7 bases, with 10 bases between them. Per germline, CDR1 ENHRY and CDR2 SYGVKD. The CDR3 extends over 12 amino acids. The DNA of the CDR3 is TGTGCCATCAAACAGATGGTCGGGGAGCTGTTTTTT. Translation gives CAIKQMVGELFF.

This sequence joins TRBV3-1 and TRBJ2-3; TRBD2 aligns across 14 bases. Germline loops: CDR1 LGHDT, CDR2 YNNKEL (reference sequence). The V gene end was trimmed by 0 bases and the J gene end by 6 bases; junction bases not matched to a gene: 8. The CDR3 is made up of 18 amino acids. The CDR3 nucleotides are TGTGCCAGCAGCCAAGATCGCGGGGGACTAGCGGGGGCGGATACGCAGTATTTT. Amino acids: CASSQDRGGLAGADTQYF.

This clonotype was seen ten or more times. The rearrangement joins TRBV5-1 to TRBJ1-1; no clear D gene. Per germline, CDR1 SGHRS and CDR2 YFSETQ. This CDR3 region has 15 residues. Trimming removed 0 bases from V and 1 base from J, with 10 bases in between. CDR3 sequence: CASSLGLSKNTEAFF. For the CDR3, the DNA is TGCGCCAGCAGCTTGGGTCTATCAAAGAACACTGAAGCTTTCTTT. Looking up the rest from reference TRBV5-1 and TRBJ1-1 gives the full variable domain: KAGVTQTPRYLIKTRGQQVTLSCSPISGHRSVSWYQQTPGQGLQFLFEYFSETQRNKGNFPGRFSGRQFSNSRSEMNVSTLELGDSALYLCASSLGLSKNTEAFFGQGTRLTVV.

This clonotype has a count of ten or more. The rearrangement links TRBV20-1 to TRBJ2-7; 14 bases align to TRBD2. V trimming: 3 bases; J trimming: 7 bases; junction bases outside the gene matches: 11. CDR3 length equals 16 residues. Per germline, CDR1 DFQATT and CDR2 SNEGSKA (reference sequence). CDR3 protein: CSASGTSGRPLREQYF. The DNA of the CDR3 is TGCAGTGCTAGTGGGACTAGCGGGAGACCTCTTAGGGAGCAGTACTTC.

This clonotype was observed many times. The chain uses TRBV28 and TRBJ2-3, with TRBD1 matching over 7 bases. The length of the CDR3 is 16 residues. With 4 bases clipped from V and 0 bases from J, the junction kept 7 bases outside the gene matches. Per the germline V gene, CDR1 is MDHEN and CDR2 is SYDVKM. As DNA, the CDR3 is TGTGCCAGCAGTTCCTCTGGGACAGCTAGCACAGATACGCAGTATTTT. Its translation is CASSSSGTASTDTQYF.

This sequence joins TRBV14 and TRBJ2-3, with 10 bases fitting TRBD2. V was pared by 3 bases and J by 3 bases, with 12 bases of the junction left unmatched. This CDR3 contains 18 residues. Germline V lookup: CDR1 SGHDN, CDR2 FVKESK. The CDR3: CASSHHPLAGVGTDTQYF. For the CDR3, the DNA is TGTGCCAGCAGCCACCACCCTCTAGCGGGAGTAGGGACAGATACGCAGTATTTT.

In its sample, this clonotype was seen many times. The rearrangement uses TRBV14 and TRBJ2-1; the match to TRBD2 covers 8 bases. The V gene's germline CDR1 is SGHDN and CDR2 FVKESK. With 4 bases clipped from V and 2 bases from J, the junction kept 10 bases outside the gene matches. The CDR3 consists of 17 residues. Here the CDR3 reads CASSLLPLAGTYNEQFF. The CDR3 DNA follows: TGTGCCAGCAGCCTCCTGCCGCTAGCGGGTACCTACAATGAGCAGTTCTTC.

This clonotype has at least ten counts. The CDR3 spells CASSLPDTFYEQYF. The CDR3 nucleotides are TGTGCCAGCAGCTTACCAGACACTTTCTACGAGCAGTACTTC. This chain uses TRBV7-9 with TRBJ2-7; no firm D call. This CDR3 spans 14 amino acids. The V end was cut by 2 bases, the J end by 3 bases, with 11 bases between. Germline V gene lookup returns CDR1 SEHNR and CDR2 FQNEAQ (reference sequence).

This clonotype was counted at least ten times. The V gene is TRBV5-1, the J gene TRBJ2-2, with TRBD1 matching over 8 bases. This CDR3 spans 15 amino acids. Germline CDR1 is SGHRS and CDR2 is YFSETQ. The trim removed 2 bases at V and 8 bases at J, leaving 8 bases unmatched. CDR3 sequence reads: CASSFTQGARGELFF. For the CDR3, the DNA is TGCGCCAGCAGCTTCACTCAGGGGGCGCGGGGGGAGCTGTTTTTT.

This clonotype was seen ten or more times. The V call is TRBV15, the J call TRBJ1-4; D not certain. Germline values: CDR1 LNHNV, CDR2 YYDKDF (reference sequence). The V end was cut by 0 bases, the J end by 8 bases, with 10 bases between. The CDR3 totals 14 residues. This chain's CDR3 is CATSRDFLREKLFF. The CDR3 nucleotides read TGTGCCACCAGCAGAGATTTTTTAAGGGAAAAACTGTTTTTT.

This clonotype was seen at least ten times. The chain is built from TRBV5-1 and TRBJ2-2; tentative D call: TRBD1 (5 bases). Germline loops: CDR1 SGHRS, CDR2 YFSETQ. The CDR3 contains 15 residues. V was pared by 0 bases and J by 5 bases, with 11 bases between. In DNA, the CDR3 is TGCGCCAGCAGCTTGGCCCAACAGGCTACCGGGGAGCTGTTTTTT. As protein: CASSLAQQATGELFF. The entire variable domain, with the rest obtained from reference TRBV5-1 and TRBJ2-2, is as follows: KAGVTQTPRYLIKTRGQQVTLSCSPISGHRSVSWYQQTPGQGLQFLFEYFSETQRNKGNFPGRFSGRQFSNSRSEMNVSTLELGDSALYLCASSLAQQATGELFFGEGSRLTVL.

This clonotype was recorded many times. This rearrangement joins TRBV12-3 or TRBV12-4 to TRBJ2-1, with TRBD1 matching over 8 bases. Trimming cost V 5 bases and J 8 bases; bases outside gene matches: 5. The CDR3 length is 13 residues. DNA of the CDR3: TGTGCCAGCAGTAGGGGACAGGTTGATGAGCAGTTCTTC. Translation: CASSRGQVDEQFF.